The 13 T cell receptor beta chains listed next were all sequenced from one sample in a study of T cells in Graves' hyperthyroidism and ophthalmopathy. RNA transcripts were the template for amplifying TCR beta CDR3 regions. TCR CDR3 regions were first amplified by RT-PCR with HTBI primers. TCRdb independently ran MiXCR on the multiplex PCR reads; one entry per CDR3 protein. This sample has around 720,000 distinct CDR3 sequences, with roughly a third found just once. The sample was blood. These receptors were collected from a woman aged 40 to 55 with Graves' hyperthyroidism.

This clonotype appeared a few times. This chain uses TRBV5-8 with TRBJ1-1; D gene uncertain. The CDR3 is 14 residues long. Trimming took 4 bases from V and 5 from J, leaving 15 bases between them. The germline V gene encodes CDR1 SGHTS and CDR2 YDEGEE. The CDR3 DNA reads TGTGCCAGCAGCACACAGTTCACGGGGACTGAAGCTTTCTTT. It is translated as CASSTQFTGTEAFF.

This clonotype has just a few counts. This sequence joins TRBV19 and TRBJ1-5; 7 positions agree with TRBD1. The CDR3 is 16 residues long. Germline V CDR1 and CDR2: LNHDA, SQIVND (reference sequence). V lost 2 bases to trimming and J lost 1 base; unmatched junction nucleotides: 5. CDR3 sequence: CASSIWDSPSNQPQHF. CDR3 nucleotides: TGTGCCAGTAGTATATGGGACAGCCCGAGCAATCAGCCCCAGCATTTT. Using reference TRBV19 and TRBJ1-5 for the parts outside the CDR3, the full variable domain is DGGITQSPKYLFRKEGQNVTLSCEQNLNHDAMYWYRQDPGQGLRLIYYSQIVNDFQKGDIAEGYSVSREKKESFPLTVTSAQKNPTAFYLCASSIWDSPSNQPQHFGDGTRLSIL.

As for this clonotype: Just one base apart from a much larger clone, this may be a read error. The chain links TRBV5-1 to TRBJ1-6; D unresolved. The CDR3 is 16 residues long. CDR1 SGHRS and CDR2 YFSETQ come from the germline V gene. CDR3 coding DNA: TGTGCCAGCAGCTTGTCGTCCTACGGGGTAAATTCACCCCTCCACTTT. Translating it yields CASSLSSYGVNSPLHF.

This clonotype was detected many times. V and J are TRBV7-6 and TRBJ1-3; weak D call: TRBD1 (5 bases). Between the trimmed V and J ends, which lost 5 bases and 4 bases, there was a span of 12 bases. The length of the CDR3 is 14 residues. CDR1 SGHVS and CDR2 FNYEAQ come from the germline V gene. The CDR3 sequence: CASSEHWTGNTIYF. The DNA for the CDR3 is TGTGCCAGCAGCGAACATTGGACAGGAAACACCATATATTTT.

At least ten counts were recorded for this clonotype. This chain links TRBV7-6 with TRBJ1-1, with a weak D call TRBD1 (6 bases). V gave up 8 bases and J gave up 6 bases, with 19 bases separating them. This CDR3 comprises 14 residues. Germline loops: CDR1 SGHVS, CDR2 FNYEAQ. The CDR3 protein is CASALDSLPSEAFF. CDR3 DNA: TGTGCCAGCGCTCTGGACAGCCTCCCCTCTGAAGCTTTCTTT.

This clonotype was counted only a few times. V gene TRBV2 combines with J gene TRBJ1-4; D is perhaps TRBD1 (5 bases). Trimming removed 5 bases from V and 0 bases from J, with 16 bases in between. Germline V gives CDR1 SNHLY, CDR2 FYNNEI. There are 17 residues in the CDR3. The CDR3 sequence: CASSFLGRGPTNEKLFF. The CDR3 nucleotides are TGTGCCAGCAGTTTCTTGGGGAGGGGTCCAACTAATGAAAAACTGTTTTTT.

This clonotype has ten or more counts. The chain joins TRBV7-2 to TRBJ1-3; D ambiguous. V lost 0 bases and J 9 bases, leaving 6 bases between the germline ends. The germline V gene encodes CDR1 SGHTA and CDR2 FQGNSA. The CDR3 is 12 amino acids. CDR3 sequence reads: CASSLASGTIYF. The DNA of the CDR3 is TGTGCCAGCAGCTTAGCGTCTGGCACCATATATTTT.

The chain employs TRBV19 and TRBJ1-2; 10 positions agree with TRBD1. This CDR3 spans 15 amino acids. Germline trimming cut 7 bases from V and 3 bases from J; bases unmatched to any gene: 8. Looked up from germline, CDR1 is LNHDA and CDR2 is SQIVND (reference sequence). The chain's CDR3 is CASNEDRGADYGYTF. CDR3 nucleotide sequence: TGTGCCAGTAATGAGGACAGGGGGGCCGACTATGGCTACACCTTC.

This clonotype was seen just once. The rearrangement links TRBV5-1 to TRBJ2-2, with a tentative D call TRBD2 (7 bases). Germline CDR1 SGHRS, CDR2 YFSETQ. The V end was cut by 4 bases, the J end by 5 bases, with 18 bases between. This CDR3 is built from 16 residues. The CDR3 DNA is TGCGCCAGCAGCCCCATTTTTGGGGGGGCTACCGGGGAGCTGTTTTTT. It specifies CASSPIFGGATGELFF.

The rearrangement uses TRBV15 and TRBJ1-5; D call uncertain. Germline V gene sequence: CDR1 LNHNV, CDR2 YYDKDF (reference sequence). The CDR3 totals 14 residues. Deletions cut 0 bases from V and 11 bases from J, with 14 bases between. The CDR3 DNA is TGTGCCACCAGCAGAGATACACTCCAGAAGACCCAGCATTTT. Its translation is CATSRDTLQKTQHF.

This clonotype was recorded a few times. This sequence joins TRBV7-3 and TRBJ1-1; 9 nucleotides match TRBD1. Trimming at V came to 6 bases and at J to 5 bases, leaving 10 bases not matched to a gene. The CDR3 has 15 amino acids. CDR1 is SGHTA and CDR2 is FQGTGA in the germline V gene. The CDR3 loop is CASRTPTGGETEAFF. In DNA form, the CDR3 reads TGTGCCAGCAGAACCCCGACAGGGGGAGAAACTGAAGCTTTCTTT. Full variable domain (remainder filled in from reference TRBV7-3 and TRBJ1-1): GAGVSQTPSNKVTEKGKYVELRCDPISGHTALYWYRQSLGQGPEFLIYFQGTGAADDSGLPNDRFFAVRPEGSVSTLKIQRTERGDSAVYLCASRTPTGGETEAFFGQGTRLTVV.

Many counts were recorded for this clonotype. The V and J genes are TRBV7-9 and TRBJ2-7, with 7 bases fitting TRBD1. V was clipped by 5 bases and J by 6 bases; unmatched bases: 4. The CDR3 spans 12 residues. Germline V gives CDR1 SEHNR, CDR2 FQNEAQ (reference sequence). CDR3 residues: CASSPGQLEQYF. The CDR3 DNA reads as TGTGCCAGCAGCCCGGGACAGCTCGAGCAGTACTTC.

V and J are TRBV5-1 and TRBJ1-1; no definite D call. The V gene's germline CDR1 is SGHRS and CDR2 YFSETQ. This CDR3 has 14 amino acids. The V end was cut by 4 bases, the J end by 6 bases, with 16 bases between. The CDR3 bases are TGCGCCAGCAGCCTTGGAGGCACTACGGCTGAAGCTTTCTTT. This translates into CASSLGGTTAEAFF.